Each of the 25 T cell receptor beta chains below was sequenced from the same sample in a study of OX40 agonist ivuxolimab in advanced cancers. Generated by immunoSEQ multiplex PCR, the TCRdb table keeps only in-frame clones and is missing some. The sample includes 20,000 to 25,000 clones, 80% to 85% seen only once; the top ten take 23%. The source material was CD4+ or CD8+ T cells sorted from blood, sampled in a trial of the OX40 agonist ivuxolimab. These TCRs come from an adult with an advanced solid tumor such as melanoma, head and neck, liver or kidney cancer.

In its sample, this clone ranks as medium-sized. This chain joins TRBV7-9 and TRBJ1-5; D uncertain. The V and J ends lost 1 base and 7 bases respectively, with 11 bases between them. The CDR3 covers 14 residues. The germline V gene has CDR1 SEHNR and CDR2 FQNEAQ (reference sequence). DNA of the CDR3: TGTGCCAGCAGCTTAGGGAGGGTTTGGCAGCCCCAGCATTTT. Amino acids: CASSLGRVWQPQHF.

The chain is built from TRBV25-1 and TRBJ1-1; 9 positions agree with TRBD1. CDR3 length equals 15 residues. The ends lost 5 bases at V and 2 bases at J; junction bases unmatched: 6. The germline gives CDR1 MGHDK, CDR2 SYGVNS. CDR3 residues: CASSLTGGFNTEAFF. The CDR3 region has the DNA TGTGCCAGCAGTTTGACAGGGGGTTTTAACACTGAAGCTTTCTTT.

The chain links TRBV27 to TRBJ2-1; D perhaps matches TRBD2 (6 bases). V lost 2 bases and J 5 bases, leaving 13 bases between the germline ends. The CDR3 consists of 15 residues. Germline CDR1 is MNHEY and CDR2 is SMNVEV (reference sequence). This chain's CDR3 is CASSLVGLRNNEQFF. DNA of the CDR3: TGTGCCAGCAGTTTAGTGGGACTCCGTAACAATGAGCAGTTCTTC.

The J gene is TRBJ1-2, the V gene TRBV6-1, with TRBD1 as a possible D gene (5 bases). Deletions cut 8 bases from V and 4 bases from J, with 11 bases between. CDR1 is MNHNS, CDR2 SASEGT, per germline. CDR3 length: 12 residues. Here the CDR3 DNA reads TGTGCCAGCTACGGGGACGGCTATGGCTACACCTTC. Its protein product is CASYGDGYGYTF.

This clone was seen a handful of times. The V and J genes are TRBV4-2 and TRBJ2-1; unclear D gene. V was trimmed by 0 bases and J by 3 bases, leaving 6 bases between them. Germline assignment: CDR1 LGHNA and CDR2 YNFKEQ. The CDR3 is 14 residues long. CDR3: CASSQEAGYNEQFF. In DNA form, the CDR3 reads TGTGCCAGCAGCCAAGAGGCTGGCTACAATGAGCAGTTCTTC.

The V gene is TRBV6-4, the J gene TRBJ2-1, with D possibly TRBD2 on 6 matching bases. Germline CDR1 is MRHNA and CDR2 is SNTAGT. The V end lost 4 bases, the J end lost 5 bases, and 12 bases lay between the germline ends. CDR3 length equals 14 residues. The CDR3 DNA sequence: TGTGCCAGCAGTGTTGGCGGGACGAACAATGAGCAGTTCTTC. Translating it yields CASSVGGTNNEQFF.

This clone showed up just once. V and J are TRBV28 and TRBJ1-1; D perhaps matches TRBD1 (5 bases). Germline-derived CDR1 and CDR2 are MDHEN and SYDVKM. The CDR3 spans 11 residues. Trimming left V 6 bases short and J 6 bases short, with 8 bases between. This CDR3 reads CASSPGSEAFF. The CDR3 DNA sequence: TGTGCCAGCAGCCCAGGGTCTGAAGCTTTCTTT.

The genes are TRBV13 and TRBJ2-4; D is possibly TRBD1 (5 bases). This CDR3 is built from 14 residues. V was shortened by 1 base and J by 6 bases, with 10 bases between the two germline ends. Germline CDR1 and CDR2: PRHDT and FYEKMQ (reference sequence). CDR3 loop: CASSLERGPNIQYF. Here the CDR3 DNA reads TGTGCCAGCAGCTTAGAAAGGGGCCCAAACATTCAGTACTTC.

V gene TRBV11-2 combines with J gene TRBJ2-7, with TRBD1 as a possible D gene (6 bases). CDR1 and CDR2 from the germline V gene are SGHAT and FQNNGV. Trimming stripped 4 bases from V and 0 bases from J, with 10 bases between. CDR3 size: 14 residues. The CDR3 loop reads CASSSMGHSYEQYF. The CDR3 DNA reads as TGTGCCAGCAGCTCCATGGGACACTCCTACGAGCAGTACTTC.

The count of this clone is one. This sequence joins TRBV9 and TRBJ2-1; 10 bases are a match to TRBD2. The CDR3 spans 17 residues. Germline values: CDR1 SGDLS, CDR2 YYNGEE. V was clipped by 0 bases and J by 4 bases; unmatched bases: 7. CDR3 protein: CASSVVASGGVYNEQFF. The CDR3 region has the DNA TGTGCCAGCAGCGTAGTGGCTAGCGGGGGAGTTTACAATGAGCAGTTCTTC.

This chain uses TRBV6-1 with TRBJ2-1; D unresolved. V was clipped by 4 bases and J by 9 bases, with 7 bases between them. The CDR3 length is 11 residues. Germline-derived CDR1 and CDR2 are MNHNS and SASEGT. The CDR3 sequence is CASSASFEQFF. Written as DNA, the CDR3 is TGTGCCAGCAGTGCTAGTTTTGAGCAGTTCTTC.

The chain links TRBV7-3 to TRBJ2-7, with 7 positions matching TRBD1. The CDR3 spans 13 residues. Germline V CDR1 and CDR2: SGHTA, FQGTGA. Trimming removed 5 bases from V and 5 bases from J; junction bases left unmatched: 6. CDR3: CASSRGTGDEQYF. DNA of the CDR3: TGTGCCAGCAGCCGAGGCACAGGGGACGAGCAGTACTTC.

The rearrangement uses TRBV7-9 and TRBJ2-1; 11 bases fit TRBD1. J lost 5 bases, V lost 8 bases, and 2 bases had no gene match. CDR1 and CDR2 (germline): SEHNR, FQNEAQ (reference sequence). This CDR3 is 13 amino acids long. The CDR3 reads CASGTGGHNEQFF. Written as DNA, the CDR3 is TGTGCCAGCGGGACAGGGGGTCACAATGAGCAGTTCTTC.

The chain uses TRBV6-1 and TRBJ1-5; D call uncertain. V dropped 3 bases and J dropped 2 bases, with 11 bases sitting between them. CDR3 size: 15 residues. Germline CDR1 reads MNHNS; CDR2 reads SASEGT. CDR3 DNA sequence: TGTGCCAGCAGTGACAGTATCTTTGGCAATCAGCCCCAGCATTTT. This sequence encodes CASSDSIFGNQPQHF.

This clone has only a few counts. The CDR3 is CASSFGTNQPQHF. CDR3 DNA sequence: TGTGCCAGCAGCTTTGGGACCAATCAGCCCCAGCATTTT. The V and J genes are TRBV5-4 and TRBJ1-5, with D tentatively TRBD1 (5 bases). Trimming took 2 bases from V and 3 from J, leaving 6 bases between them. Germline V gene sequence: CDR1 SGHNT, CDR2 YYREEE (reference sequence). The CDR3 loop spans 13 amino acids.

Concerning this clone itself: It differs at one base from a far larger clone, so likely a read error. This sequence joins TRBV2 and TRBJ2-7; no clear D gene. Germline CDR1 and CDR2: SNHLY and FYNNEI. The CDR3 runs to 10 residues. The germline V and J ends were trimmed by 6 bases and 3 bases, with 3 bases remaining between them. In nucleotides, the CDR3 is TGTGCCAGCAGCGGCTACGAGCAGTACTTC. This sequence encodes CASSGYEQYF.

The chain combines TRBV2 with TRBJ2-1; 7 bases fit TRBD2. Germline CDR1 and CDR2: SNHLY and FYNNEI. Losses at the gene ends were 4 bases for V and 0 bases for J; bases not matched to a gene: 15. The CDR3 is 19 residues long. This CDR3 reads CASSVGRERLDLSYNEQFF. CDR3 sequence (DNA): TGTGCCAGCAGTGTGGGGCGGGAGAGACTAGACCTCTCCTACAATGAGCAGTTCTTC.

V usage is TRBV25-1 and J usage is TRBJ2-3; tentatively, D is TRBD2 (6 bases). This CDR3 region has 11 residues. V lost 8 bases to trimming and J lost 6 bases, with 9 bases between them. Germline-derived CDR1 and CDR2 are MGHDK and SYGVNS. CDR3 bases: TGTGCCAGCGAGGAGGGGGATACGCAGTATTTT. It is translated as CASEEGDTQYF.

The chain is built from TRBV25-1 and TRBJ2-1; 7 positions agree with TRBD1. V dropped 4 bases and J dropped 5; count of bases not matched to a gene: 2. CDR3 length equals 13 residues. The V gene's germline CDR1 is MGHDK and CDR2 SYGVNS. DNA for the CDR3: TGTGCCAGCAGTGCAGGGGGTAACAATGAGCAGTTCTTC. Its protein product is CASSAGGNNEQFF. The entire variable domain, with the rest obtained from reference TRBV25-1 and TRBJ2-1, is as follows: EADIYQTPRYLVIGTGKKITLECSQTMGHDKMYWYQQDPGMELHLIHYSYGVNSTEKGDLSSESTVSRIRTEHFPLTLESARPSHTSQYLCASSAGGNNEQFFGPGTRLTVL.

CDR3 amino acids: CAIRLADSYEQYF. CDR3 sequence (DNA): TGTGCCATTAGACTAGCGGACTCCTACGAGCAGTACTTC. This rearrangement joins TRBV2 to TRBJ2-7, with TRBD2 identical over 9 bases. There are 13 residues in the CDR3. The V gene's germline CDR1 is SNHLY and CDR2 FYNNEI. The V segment lost 10 bases and the J segment 0 bases; nucleotides outside the gene matches: 4.

The rearrangement links TRBV2 to TRBJ2-5, with D maybe TRBD2 (5 bases). Trimming took 4 bases from V and 1 from J, leaving 13 bases between them. This CDR3 has 15 residues. The germline gives CDR1 SNHLY, CDR2 FYNNEI. CDR3 in DNA: TGTGCCAGCAGTGCCAGTCTAGCTCCCCAAGAGACCCAGTACTTC. Encoded protein: CASSASLAPQETQYF. Full variable domain (remainder filled in from reference TRBV2 and TRBJ2-5): EPEVTQTPSHQVTQMGQEVILRCVPISNHLYFYWYRQILGQKVEFLVSFYNNEISEKSEIFDDQFSVERPDGSNFTLKIRSTKLEDSAMYFCASSASLAPQETQYFGPGTRLLVL.

The chain uses TRBV5-1 and TRBJ2-1, with TRBD1 matching 12 bases. CDR1 and CDR2 (germline): SGHRS, YFSETQ. The CDR3 contains 14 residues. The junction had 2 bases not matched to a gene; V was cut back by 4 bases and J by 6 bases. The CDR3 region has the DNA TGCGCCAGCAGCGGGACAGGGGGCTTCAATGAGCAGTTCTTC. This translates into CASSGTGGFNEQFF.

The chain joins TRBV27 to TRBJ2-7; either TRBD1 or TRBD2 may fit D (5 bases each). The CDR3 totals 13 residues. From germline, CDR1 is MNHEY and CDR2 SMNVEV (reference sequence). Trimming stripped 2 bases from V and 6 bases from J, with 11 bases between. In DNA form, the CDR3 reads TGTGCCAGCAGTTTAATTGTCGGGGCCGAGCAGTACTTC. Its protein product is CASSLIVGAEQYF.

This clone was seen more than once but under ten times. CDR3 in amino acids: CASSLWGNTEAFF. CDR3 in DNA: TGTGCCAGCAGTCTGTGGGGGAACACTGAAGCTTTCTTT. The rearrangement uses TRBV6-5 and TRBJ1-1; unclear D gene. The germline V gene has CDR1 MNHEY and CDR2 SVGAGI. V was clipped by 5 bases and J by 1 base, with 8 bases between them. The CDR3 totals 13 residues.

The chain links TRBV7-9 to TRBJ1-1, with TRBD1 as a possible D gene (6 bases). Germline lookup yields CDR1 SEHNR and CDR2 FQNEAQ (reference sequence). This CDR3 comprises 14 residues. V was shortened by 8 bases and J by 0 bases, with 13 bases between the two germline ends. The CDR3 loop is CASGSGQMNTEAFF. CDR3 DNA sequence: TGTGCCAGCGGGTCCGGACAGATGAACACTGAAGCTTTCTTT.